The clone carrying this T cell receptor beta chain has only a few counts. The data were taken from a study of graft-versus-host responses after intestinal transplantation. Looked up from germline, CDR1 is DFQATT and CDR2 is SNEGSKA (reference sequence). The ends were cut back, 6 bases at V and 6 bases at J, with 11 bases in the middle. The CDR3 has 11 residues. This table comes from immunoSEQ multiplex PCR, and its TCRdb copy is limited to in-frame clones, with some not included. The sample contains about 14,000 clones, just under 30% of which appear only once. Sample: alloreactive CD4+ T cells from a mixed lymphocyte reaction culture, taken before intestinal transplant. The subset is: CFSE-low proliferating T cells sorted from approximately six-day pre-transplant mixed lymphocyte reaction (GvH or HvG direction). This receptor was taken from a human patient who received an intestinal transplant. The chain couples TRBV20-1 to TRBJ1-2; D not resolved. CDR3 amino acids: CSAPKGDGYTF. DNA for the CDR3: TGCAGTGCCCCAAAGGGAGATGGCTACACCTTC.